Included here is one T cell receptor beta chain sequence, with context. No antigen is known for it. A read error may produce the germline difference seen at one junction end. This sample was taken from a study of CD8+CD57+ T cells in acquired aplastic anemia. At the level of the study: Sorted cells (CD4+ and CD8+) yielded DNA amounts that averaged approximately 3.2 ug.

Sequenced patients had shown CD8+CD57+ cell expansion by flow cytometry. The patients all had a severe acquired aplastic anemia diagnosis. No patient had been given any therapy when blood was sampled. General observations from the study: Both patients and controls carried the same twenty-nine CD8+ CDR3 sequences.

Genomic DNA served as template for TCR beta VDJ and CDR3 profiling. TCRdb reanalysed the reads using MiXCR and keeps one entry per CDR3 protein. The sample yields about 270,000 distinct CDR3 sequences, approximately 86% seen once. This sequence was found in a human donor with aplastic anemia. Sequences were obtained from sorted CD4+, CD8+, or CD8+CD57+ T cells (not recorded which) from PBMCs.

In nucleotides, the CDR3 is TGTGCCAGCGGGGACGGGGGAACAGACACTACGCAGTTT. This translates into CASGDGGTDTTQF. The chain joins TRBV7-2 to TRBJ2-3; perhaps TRBD2 as D (6 bases). The CDR3 runs 13 residues. Germline V gene sequence: CDR1 SGHTA, CDR2 FQGNSA.